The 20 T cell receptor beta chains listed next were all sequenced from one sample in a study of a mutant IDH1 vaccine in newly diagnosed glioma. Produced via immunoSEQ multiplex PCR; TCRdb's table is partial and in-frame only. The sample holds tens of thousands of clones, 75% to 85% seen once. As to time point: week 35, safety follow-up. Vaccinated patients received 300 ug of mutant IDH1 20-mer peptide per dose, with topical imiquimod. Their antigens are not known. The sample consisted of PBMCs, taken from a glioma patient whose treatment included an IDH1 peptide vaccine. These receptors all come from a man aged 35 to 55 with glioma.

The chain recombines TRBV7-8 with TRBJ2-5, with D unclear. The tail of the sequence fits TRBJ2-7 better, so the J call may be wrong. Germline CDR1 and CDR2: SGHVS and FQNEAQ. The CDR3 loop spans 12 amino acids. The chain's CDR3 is CASSLGSDEQYF. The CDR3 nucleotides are TGTGCCAGCAGCTTAGGGTCCGACGAGCAGTACTTC.

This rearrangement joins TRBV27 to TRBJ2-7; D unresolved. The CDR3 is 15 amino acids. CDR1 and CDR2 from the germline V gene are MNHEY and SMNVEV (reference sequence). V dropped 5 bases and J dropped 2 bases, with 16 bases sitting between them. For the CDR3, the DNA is TGTGCCAGCAGTCCCTCGAAAGGGAAAACCTACGAGCAGTACTTC. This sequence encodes CASSPSKGKTYEQYF.

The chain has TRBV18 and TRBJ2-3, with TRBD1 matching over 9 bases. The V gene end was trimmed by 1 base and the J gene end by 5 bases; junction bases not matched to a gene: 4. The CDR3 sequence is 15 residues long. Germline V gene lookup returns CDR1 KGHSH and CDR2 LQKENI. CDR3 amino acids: CASSPQSGQGDTQYF. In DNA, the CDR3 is TGTGCCAGCTCACCACAGTCGGGACAGGGAGATACGCAGTATTTT.

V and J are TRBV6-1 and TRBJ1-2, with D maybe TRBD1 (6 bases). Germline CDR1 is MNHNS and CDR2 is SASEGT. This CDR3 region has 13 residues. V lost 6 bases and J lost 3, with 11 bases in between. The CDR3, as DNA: TGTGCCAGCAGCGAACAGGGTCACTATGGCTACACCTTC. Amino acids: CASSEQGHYGYTF.

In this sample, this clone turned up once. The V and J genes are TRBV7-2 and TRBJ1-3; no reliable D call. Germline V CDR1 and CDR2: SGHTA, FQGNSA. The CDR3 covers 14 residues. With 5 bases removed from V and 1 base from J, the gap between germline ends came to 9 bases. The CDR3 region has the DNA TGTGCCAGCAGCCCTAGAGGGTCTGGAAACACCATATATTTT. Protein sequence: CASSPRGSGNTIYF.

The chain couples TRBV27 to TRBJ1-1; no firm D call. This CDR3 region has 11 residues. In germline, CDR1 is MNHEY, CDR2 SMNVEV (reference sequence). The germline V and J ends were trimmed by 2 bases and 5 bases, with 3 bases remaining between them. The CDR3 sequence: CASSLGTEAFF. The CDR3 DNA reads TGTGCCAGCAGTTTAGGGACTGAAGCTTTCTTT.

The CDR3 here is CASSAAGGLNTQYF. Written as DNA, the CDR3 is TGTGCCAGCAGTGCAGCGGGAGGGCTGAATACGCAGTATTTT. This chain connects TRBV6-1 to TRBJ2-3; 10 bases agree with TRBD2. The CDR3 has 14 amino acids. Germline CDR1 reads MNHNS; CDR2 reads SASEGT. V dropped 4 bases and J dropped 7; count of bases not matched to a gene: 5.

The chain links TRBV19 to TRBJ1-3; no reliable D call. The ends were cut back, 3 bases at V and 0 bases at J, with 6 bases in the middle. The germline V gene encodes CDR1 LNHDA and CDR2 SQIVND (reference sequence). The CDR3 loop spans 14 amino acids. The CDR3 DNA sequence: TGTGCCAGTAGTATCCGAAACTCTGGAAACACCATATATTTT. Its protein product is CASSIRNSGNTIYF.

The CDR3 loop is CASSLPRTGYTEAFF. The CDR3 nucleotides read TGTGCCAGCAGTCTCCCACGGACAGGGTATACTGAAGCTTTCTTT. The V call is TRBV6-6, the J call TRBJ1-1, with 8 positions matching TRBD1. With 5 bases clipped from V and 5 bases from J, the junction kept 10 bases outside the gene matches. The CDR3 is 15 residues long. CDR1 MNHNY and CDR2 SVGAGI come from the germline V gene (reference sequence).

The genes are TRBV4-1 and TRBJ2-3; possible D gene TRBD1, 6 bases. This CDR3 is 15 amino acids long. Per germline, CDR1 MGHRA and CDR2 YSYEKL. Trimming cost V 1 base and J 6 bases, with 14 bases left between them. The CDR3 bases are TGCGCCAGCAGCCAAGCAGGGGACCCACAGGATACGCAGTATTTT. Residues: CASSQAGDPQDTQYF.

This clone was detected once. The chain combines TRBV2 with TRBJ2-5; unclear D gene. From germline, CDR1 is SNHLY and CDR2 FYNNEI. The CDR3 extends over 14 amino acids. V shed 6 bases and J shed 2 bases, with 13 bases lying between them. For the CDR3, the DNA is TGTGCCAGCAGGGTCTCCAAACCACAAGAGACCCAGTACTTC. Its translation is CASRVSKPQETQYF.

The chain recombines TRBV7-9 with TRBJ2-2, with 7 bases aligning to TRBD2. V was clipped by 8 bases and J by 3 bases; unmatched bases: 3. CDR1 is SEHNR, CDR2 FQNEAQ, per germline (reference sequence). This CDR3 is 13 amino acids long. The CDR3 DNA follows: TGTGCCAGCGGGGAGGGGTACACCGGGGAGCTGTTTTTT. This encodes CASGEGYTGELFF.

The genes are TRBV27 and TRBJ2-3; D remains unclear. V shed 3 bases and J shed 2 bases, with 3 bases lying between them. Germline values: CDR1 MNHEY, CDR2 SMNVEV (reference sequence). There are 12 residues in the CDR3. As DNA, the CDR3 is TGTGCCAGCAGTTTTGACACAGATACGCAGTATTTT. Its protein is CASSFDTDTQYF.

The CDR3 nucleotides are TGTGCCATCACAGCGGGGAGAGGTCCCGGGGAGCTGTTTTTT. It is translated as CAITAGRGPGELFF. The chain has TRBV10-3 and TRBJ2-2; 7 bases align to TRBD2. This CDR3 region has 14 residues. Germline values: CDR1 ENHRY, CDR2 SYGVKD. J gave up 6 bases and V 7 bases, and 8 bases lay outside the gene matches.

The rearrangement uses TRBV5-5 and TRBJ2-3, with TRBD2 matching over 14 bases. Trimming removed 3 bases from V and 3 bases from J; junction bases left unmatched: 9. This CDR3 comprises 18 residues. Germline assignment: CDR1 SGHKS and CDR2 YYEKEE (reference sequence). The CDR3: CASSSGLAGVGGTDTQYF. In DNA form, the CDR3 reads TGTGCCAGCAGCTCGGGACTAGCGGGAGTTGGTGGGACAGATACGCAGTATTTT. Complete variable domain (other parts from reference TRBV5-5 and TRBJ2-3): DAGVTQSPTHLIKTRGQQVTLRCSPISGHKSVSWYQQVLGQGPQFIFQYYEKEERGRGNFPDRFSARQFPNYSSELNVNALLLGDSALYLCASSSGLAGVGGTDTQYFGPGTRLTVL.

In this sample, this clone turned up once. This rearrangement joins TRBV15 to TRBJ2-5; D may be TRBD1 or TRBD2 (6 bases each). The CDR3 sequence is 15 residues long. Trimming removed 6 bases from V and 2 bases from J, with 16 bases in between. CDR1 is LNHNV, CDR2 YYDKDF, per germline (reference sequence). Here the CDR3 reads CATRPVRGEQETQYF. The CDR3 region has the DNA TGTGCCACCAGACCCGTAAGGGGGGAACAAGAGACCCAGTACTTC.

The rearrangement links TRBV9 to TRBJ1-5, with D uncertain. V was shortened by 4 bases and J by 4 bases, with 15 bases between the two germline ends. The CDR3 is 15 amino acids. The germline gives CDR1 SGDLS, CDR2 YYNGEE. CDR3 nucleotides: TGTGCCAGCAGCCCTCGGACTGGGTATAATCAGCCCCAGCATTTT. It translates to CASSPRTGYNQPQHF.

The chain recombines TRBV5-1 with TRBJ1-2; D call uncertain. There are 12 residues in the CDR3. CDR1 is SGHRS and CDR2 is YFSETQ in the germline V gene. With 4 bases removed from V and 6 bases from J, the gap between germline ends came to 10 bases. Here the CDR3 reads CASSPWDNGYTF. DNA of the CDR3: TGCGCCAGCAGCCCCTGGGATAATGGCTACACCTTC.

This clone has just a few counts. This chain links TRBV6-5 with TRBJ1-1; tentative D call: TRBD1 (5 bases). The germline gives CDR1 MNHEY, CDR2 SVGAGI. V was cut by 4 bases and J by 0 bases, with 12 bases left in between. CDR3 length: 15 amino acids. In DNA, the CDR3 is TGTGCCAGCAGTTCGACGGGACTCCTGAACACTGAAGCTTTCTTT. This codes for CASSSTGLLNTEAFF.

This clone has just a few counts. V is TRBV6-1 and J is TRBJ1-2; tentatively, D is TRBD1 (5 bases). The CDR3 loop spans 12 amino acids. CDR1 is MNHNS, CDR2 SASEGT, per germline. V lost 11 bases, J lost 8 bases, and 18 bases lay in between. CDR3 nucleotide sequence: TGTGCCTGCCTAGGGGTGGCCCCGGGCTACACCTTC. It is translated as CACLGVAPGYTF.